These 10 T cell receptor beta chains came from one sample sequenced in a study of CDR3 diversity in severe acne (dated by TCRdb to between 2018 and 2021). The library was obtained by PCR. The instrument was an Illumina HiSeq 2000. Using fastp at Q25 and MiXCR, TCRdb reprocessed the public reads and kept productive beta chains. Every CDR3 protein is listed once, alongside the most common genes and DNA of its rows. The sample table shows around 100,000 distinct CDR3 sequences, and roughly half are seen once. 9.5% to 15% of the sample lies in the top ten. Source material: blood. The receptors shown here come from a male donor with acne.

This clonotype has a single count. The chain uses TRBV28 and TRBJ2-7; 10 bases are a match to TRBD2. The CDR3 loop spans 14 amino acids. The V gene's germline CDR1 is MDHEN and CDR2 SYDVKM. V lost 7 bases, J lost 7 bases, and 10 bases stayed unmatched. CDR3 in DNA: TGTGCCAGCACCCCAGCGGGAGGGCCTGTAGAGCAGTACTTC. Its protein product is CASTPAGGPVEQYF.

The genes are TRBV20-1 and TRBJ1-5, with 10 positions matching TRBD1. The CDR3 consists of 14 residues. The germline CDR1 and CDR2 sequences are DFQATT and SNEGSKA (reference sequence). Trimming cost V 1 base and J 7 bases; bases outside gene matches: 4. The CDR3 sequence is CSARARTGGQPQHF. Written as DNA, the CDR3 is TGCAGTGCTAGAGCGAGGACAGGGGGACAGCCCCAGCATTTT.

V is TRBV7-2 and J is TRBJ2-5; TRBD2 matches 7 bases. V shed 5 bases, J shed 5 bases, and the junction held 11 bases outside the gene matches. The germline V gene has CDR1 SGHTA and CDR2 FQGNSA. This CDR3 region has 15 residues. The CDR3 DNA sequence: TGTGCCAGCAGCCTGAGCGGGACCACTGGGGAGACCCAGTACTTC. Protein sequence: CASSLSGTTGETQYF.

This clonotype was observed many times. The chain joins TRBV2 to TRBJ2-1, with 9 bases fitting TRBD1. Germline CDR1 is SNHLY and CDR2 is FYNNEI. CDR3 length equals 15 residues. V lost 3 bases, J lost 6 bases, and 6 bases stayed unmatched. The CDR3 reads CASSDGDRVLNEQFF. In DNA, the CDR3 is TGTGCCAGCAGTGACGGGGACAGGGTTCTCAATGAGCAGTTCTTC.

This clonotype was seen repeatedly, ten times or more. The chain uses TRBV6-5 and TRBJ2-7; TRBD1 matches 8 bases. CDR3 size: 14 residues. CDR1 is MNHEY and CDR2 is SVGAGI in the germline V gene. V shed 2 bases, J shed 5 bases, and the junction held 5 bases outside the gene matches. CDR3 protein: CASSYLDRVHEQYF. CDR3 bases: TGTGCCAGCAGTTACCTGGACAGGGTACACGAGCAGTACTTC.

This clonotype was detected only a few times. This chain joins TRBV15 and TRBJ1-2, with 9 bases aligning to TRBD1. From germline, CDR1 is LNHNV and CDR2 YYDKDF (reference sequence). This CDR3 has 15 amino acids. The V gene end was trimmed by 3 bases and the J gene end by 5 bases; junction bases not matched to a gene: 7. CDR3: CATSRPGQGFYGYTF. The CDR3 DNA sequence: TGTGCCACCAGCAGGCCGGGACAGGGATTTTATGGCTACACCTTC.

This clonotype has a count of ten or more. The V gene is TRBV20-1, the J gene TRBJ2-7; 9 nucleotides match TRBD1. J was trimmed by 3 bases and V by 6 bases; bases with no gene match: 9. This CDR3 region has 14 residues. Germline V gene lookup returns CDR1 DFQATT and CDR2 SNEGSKA (reference sequence). Here the CDR3 reads CSAPLGQGIYEQYF. For the CDR3, the DNA is TGCAGTGCCCCGTTGGGACAGGGAATCTACGAGCAGTACTTC.

This chain's CDR3 is CAARQVNTGELFF. The CDR3 region has the DNA TGTGCGGCCAGGCAGGTGAACACCGGGGAGCTGTTTTTT. The V call is TRBV11-2, the J call TRBJ2-2, with D uncertain. From germline, CDR1 is SGHAT and CDR2 FQNNGV. The CDR3 loop spans 13 amino acids.

This clonotype showed up many times. The V and J genes are TRBV6-2 or TRBV6-3 and TRBJ1-5; 8 bases line up with TRBD1. This CDR3 is built from 16 residues. Trimming took 8 bases from V and 3 from J; bases not matched to a gene: 12. CDR1 is MNHEY, CDR2 SVGEGT, per germline. CDR3 sequence reads: CASQYRGTVDNQPQHF. The CDR3 nucleotides read TGTGCCAGCCAGTACAGGGGGACAGTGGACAATCAGCCCCAGCATTTT.

This clonotype was observed a single time. The chain combines TRBV24-1 with TRBJ1-5; 8 bases align to TRBD1. The CDR3 has 17 residues. Germline CDR1 and CDR2: KGHDR and SFDVKD. The ends lost 4 bases at V and 2 bases at J; junction bases unmatched: 9. This CDR3 reads CATSDPRQGIGNQPQHF. CDR3 bases: TGTGCCACCAGTGACCCACGACAGGGGATTGGCAATCAGCCCCAGCATTTT.